This TCR beta chain was retrieved from a study of CD8+ T cells in alopecia areata. Treatment: oral pan-JAK inhibitor, 5-10 mg twice daily. RNA was extracted and reverse transcribed into cDNA as the sequencing template. This table comes from immunoSEQ multiplex PCR, and its TCRdb copy is limited to in-frame clones, with some not included. The sample includes about 210,000 clones, around 43% seen only once; the top ten take over 2%. Germline CDR1 and CDR2: MGHRA and YSYEKL. CDR3 length: 15 residues. J lost 12 bases, V lost 1 base, and 10 bases had no gene match. Source: CD4+ T cells sorted from blood, taken at approximately week 39, from a patient treated with tofacitinib. The origin of this receptor is a human donor with alopecia areata. This rearrangement joins TRBV4-1 to TRBJ2-3; 10 nucleotides agree with TRBD2. Here the CDR3 DNA reads TGCGCCAGCAGCCAAGCCCACGGGGAGCGGGAGGGCCAGTATTTT. This translates into CASSQAHGEREGQYF.